The sequence of this T cell receptor beta chain was determined in a study of regulatory T cells in long-lasting Graves disease. Study-level points and caveats: Patients with persistent disease showed a bias toward TRBV28, TRBJ1-2 and TRBJ2-5. Accuracy was possibly reduced by small sample size.

This clonotype was seen many times. Its antigen is as yet unknown. The CDR3 covers 14 residues. Trimming removed 4 bases at V and 3 bases at J, with 15 bases between. From germline, CDR1 is SQVTM and CDR2 ANQGSEA. Construction of the TCR beta libraries employed iRepertoire HTBI primers in conjunction with Arm-PCR of CDR3 regions. Authors' processing steps: Identification yielded around 68 TRBV and around 15 TRBJ segments across samples. TCRdb redid the calling of the multiplex PCR reads with MiXCR, one entry per CDR3 protein. The V and J calls, along with clone size, are taken from TCRdb and not from the paper's own processing. Of more than 300,000 distinct CDR3 sequences in the sample, approximately 10% are singletons; the top ten hold 18%. The sample's time point: newly diagnosed GD, antithyroid drugs for less than 3 months. Extracted RNA from PBMCs served as the source of the TCR library. These same data were also listed under a study on T cells in Graves' hyperthyroidism and ophthalmopathy. As that study records: Ophthalmopathy was distinguished from stable hyperthyroidism by 13 V-J signatures.

Specimen: peripheral blood mononuclear cells (PBMCs), collected at new diagnosis, from a patient treated with antithyroid drugs. The V and J genes are TRBV29-1 and TRBJ1-1, with D possibly matching TRBD1 (6 bases). The clonotype comes from a woman younger than 30 with Graves disease. DNA of the CDR3: TGCAGCGTTGTCCGAGAAGGGGGAGACACTGAAGCTTTCTTT. Residues: CSVVREGGDTEAFF.